This T cell receptor beta chain was recorded in a study of blood T cell repertoires in COVID-19 (dated by TCRdb to the early 2020s). Notes on the research overall: Collaborator samples came from the United States, Italy and Spain and covered acute and convalescent phases of COVID-19. The samples were drawn from the first 160 participants of the ongoing ImmuneRACE study and from roughly 1,300 subjects provided by 6 global collaborators. The prospective study material was composed of cDNA or gDNA derived from T cells, B-cell-depleted T cells, or PBMCs. Where available, HLA class I and class II types were taken from metadata supplied by the sample provider and were not determined by assay-based typing. Subjects who had been exposed to COVID-19, were actively infected with it, or had recovered from it provided the deeply sampled blood TCRbeta repertoires that made up the dataset. A freely available public database, intended as a resource for researchers studying the immune response to SARS-CoV-2, is where the repertoires were released. A de-identified subject ID, COVID-19 status, age in years and sex were almost always included in the sample metadata. Broader findings and caveats from the paper: Clinical and demographic metadata were provided uncurated, with the amount varying by source and participant.

TCRbeta CDR3 regions were amplified from genomic DNA by means of the immunoSEQ Assay, a bias-controlled multiplex PCR. As for the original processing: Within the assay, amplification of reference gene primers was used to estimate how many nucleated cells each sample contained. Sequence reads were collapsed and filtered to measure the absolute abundance of every unique TCRbeta CDR3 rearrangement. Productive Simpson clonality was computed per sample as the square root of Simpson's diversity index over productive rearrangements. Imported from immuneACCESS, the table was reduced by TCRdb to in-frame sequences with V and J called. These copies leave out some clones; in studies compared against another copy, an unresolved V gene accounts for under half, and the cause of the remainder is not known. V and J calls and clone size are copied from that table; D and trimming were computed from the DNA. Present in this sample are 250,000 or so clones, approximately 89% of which were seen just once. The top ten clonotypes cover under 4.5% of the sample.

Enrolling through a virtual design, the prospective study's participants ranged in age from roughly 18 to 89 years and lived across 20 to 30 United States geographic areas. In the prospective study, cohorts were assigned on the basis of participant-reported clinical history obtained from a screening survey and a study questionnaire. Exposed participants had been in contact with someone with a PCR-confirmed or clinician-diagnosed COVID-19 case within 2 weeks of study entry. Mobile phlebotomists in the prospective study collected whole blood, serum and a nasopharyngeal or oropharyngeal swab from every participant. Prospective study participants could optionally give additional blood draws and questionnaires over a roughly 2-month period. Before DNA extraction, prospective study blood samples were shipped either frozen or at room temperature. The CDR3 has 14 amino acids, counting the end cysteine and phenylalanine. CDR3 DNA only is kept here, 42 bases in frame from base 1. Trimmed from V: 6 bases; trimmed from J: 2 bases; junction bases lacking a gene match: 4. The germline V gene provides CDR1 SGHTA and CDR2 FQGNSA.

This clone was found once. Its antigen is still unknown. Base qualities are not recorded, but no much larger clone differs from it by a single base. Sequencing was done on a sample of PBMCs or T cells enriched from blood (not recorded which). The TCR originated in a woman aged 25 to 45 who had been exposed to COVID-19. The chain uses TRBV7-2 and TRBJ2-5, with TRBD2 matching 9 junction bases. The CDR3 protein sequence reads: CASRRTSAQETQYF. The nucleotides read TGTGCCAGCAGACGGACTAGCGCACAAGAGACCCAGTACTTC.